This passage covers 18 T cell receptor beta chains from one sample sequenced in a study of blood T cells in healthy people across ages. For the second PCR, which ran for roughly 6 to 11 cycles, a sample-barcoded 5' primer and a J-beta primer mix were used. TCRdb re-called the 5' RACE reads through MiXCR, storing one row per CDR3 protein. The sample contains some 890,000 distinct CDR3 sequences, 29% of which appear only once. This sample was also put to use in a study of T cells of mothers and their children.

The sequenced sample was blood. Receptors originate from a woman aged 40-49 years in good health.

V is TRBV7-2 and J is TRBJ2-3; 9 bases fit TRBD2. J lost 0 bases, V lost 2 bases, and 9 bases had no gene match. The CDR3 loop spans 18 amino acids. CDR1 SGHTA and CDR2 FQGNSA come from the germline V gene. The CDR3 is CASSLKVVAGASTDTQYF. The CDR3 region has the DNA TGTGCCAGCAGCTTAAAGGTCGTAGCGGGGGCTAGCACAGATACGCAGTATTTT.

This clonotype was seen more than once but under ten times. The CDR3 loop reads CASSQDFGSHYGYTF. For the CDR3, the DNA is TGCGCCAGCAGCCAAGATTTCGGGAGTCACTATGGCTACACCTTC. J is TRBJ1-2 and V is TRBV4-1; no reliable D call. V gave up 0 bases and J gave up 3 bases, with 11 bases separating them. Germline V gene lookup returns CDR1 MGHRA and CDR2 YSYEKL. The length of the CDR3 is 15 residues.

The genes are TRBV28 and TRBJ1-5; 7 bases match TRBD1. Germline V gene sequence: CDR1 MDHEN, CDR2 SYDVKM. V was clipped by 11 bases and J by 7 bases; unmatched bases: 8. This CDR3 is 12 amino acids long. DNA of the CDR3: TGTGCCTCCCAGGGGGGTTTGCAGCCCCAGCATTTT. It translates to CASQGGLQPQHF.

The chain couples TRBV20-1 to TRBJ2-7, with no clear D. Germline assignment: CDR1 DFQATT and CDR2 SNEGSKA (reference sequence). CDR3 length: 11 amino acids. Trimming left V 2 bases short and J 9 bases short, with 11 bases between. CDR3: CSARSAVGQYF. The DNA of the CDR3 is TGCAGTGCTAGAAGCGCGGTCGGGCAGTACTTC.

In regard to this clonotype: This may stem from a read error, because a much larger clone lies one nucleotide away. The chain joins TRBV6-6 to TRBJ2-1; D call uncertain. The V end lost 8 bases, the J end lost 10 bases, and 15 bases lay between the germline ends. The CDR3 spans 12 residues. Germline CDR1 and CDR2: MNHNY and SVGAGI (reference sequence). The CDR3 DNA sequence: TGTGCCAGCCGACACTCAGCCTACGAGCAGTTCTTC. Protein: CASRHSAYEQFF.

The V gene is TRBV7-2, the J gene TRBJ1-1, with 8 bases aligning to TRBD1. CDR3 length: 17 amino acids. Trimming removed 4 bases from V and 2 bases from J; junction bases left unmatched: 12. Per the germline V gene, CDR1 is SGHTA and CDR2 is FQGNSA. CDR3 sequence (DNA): TGTGCCAGCAGCTCCCTAGCTCCTGGACAGGGAAACACTGAAGCTTTCTTT. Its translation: CASSSLAPGQGNTEAFF. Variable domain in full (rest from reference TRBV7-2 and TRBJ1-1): GAGVSQSPSNKVTEKGKDVELRCDPISGHTALYWYRQSLGQGLEFLIYFQGNSAPDKSGLPSDRFSAERTGGSVSTLTIQRTQQEDSAVYLCASSSLAPGQGNTEAFFGQGTRLTVV.

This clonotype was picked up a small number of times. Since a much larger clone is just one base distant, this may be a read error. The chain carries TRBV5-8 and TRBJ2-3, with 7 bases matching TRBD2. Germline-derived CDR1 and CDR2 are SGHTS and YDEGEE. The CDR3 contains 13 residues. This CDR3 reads CVSSLAGDDTQYF. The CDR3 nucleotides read TGTGTCAGCAGCTTGGCGGGGGACGATACGCAGTATTTT. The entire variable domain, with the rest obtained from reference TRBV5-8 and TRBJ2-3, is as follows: EAGVTQSPTHLIKTRGQQATLRCSPISGHTSVYWYQQALGLGLQFLLWYDEGEERNRGNFPPRFSGRQFPNYSSELNVNALELEDSALYLCVSSLAGDDTQYFGPGTRLTVL.

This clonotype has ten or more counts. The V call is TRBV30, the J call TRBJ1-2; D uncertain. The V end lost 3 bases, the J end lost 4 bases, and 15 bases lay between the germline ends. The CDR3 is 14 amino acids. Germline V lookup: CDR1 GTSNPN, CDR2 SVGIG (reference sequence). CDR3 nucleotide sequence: TGTGCCTGGAGAACCGGATCTCTCGTCTATGGCTACACCTTC. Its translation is CAWRTGSLVYGYTF. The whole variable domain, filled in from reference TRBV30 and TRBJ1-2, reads SQTIHQWPATLVQPVGSPLSLECTVEGTSNPNLYWYRQAAGRGLQLLFYSVGIGQISSEVPQNLSASRPQDRQFILSSKKLLLSDSGFYLCAWRTGSLVYGYTFGSGTRLTVV.

CDR3 region: CASSTLQGGNQPQHF. The DNA of the CDR3 is TGTGCCAGCAGTACCTTACAGGGAGGCAATCAGCCCCAGCATTTT. The rearrangement uses TRBV28 and TRBJ1-5; D perhaps matches TRBD1 (6 bases). Trimming cost V 5 bases and J 2 bases, with 13 bases left between them. This CDR3 has 15 residues. CDR1 is MDHEN, CDR2 SYDVKM, per germline.

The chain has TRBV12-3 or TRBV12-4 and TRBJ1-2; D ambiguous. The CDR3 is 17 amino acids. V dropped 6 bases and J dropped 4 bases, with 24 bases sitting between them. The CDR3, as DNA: TGTGCCAGCAGCAAAGGTCAGGCCAGATTAGAAGGCTATGGCTACACCTTC. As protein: CASSKGQARLEGYGYTF.

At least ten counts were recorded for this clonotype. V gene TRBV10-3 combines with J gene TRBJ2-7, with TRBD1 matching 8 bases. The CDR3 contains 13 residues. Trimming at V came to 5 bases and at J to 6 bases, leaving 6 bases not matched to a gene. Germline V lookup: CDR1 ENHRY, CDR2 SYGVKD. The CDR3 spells CAISLGQGGEQYF. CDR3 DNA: TGTGCCATCAGTTTAGGACAGGGTGGCGAGCAGTACTTC.

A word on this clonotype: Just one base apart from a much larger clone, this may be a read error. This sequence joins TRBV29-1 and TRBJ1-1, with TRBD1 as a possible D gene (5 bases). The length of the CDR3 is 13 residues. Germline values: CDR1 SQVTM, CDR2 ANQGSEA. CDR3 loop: CTTGVGRGSEAFF. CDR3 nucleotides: TGCACCACGGGTGTGGGACGGGGGTCTGAAGCTTTCTTT. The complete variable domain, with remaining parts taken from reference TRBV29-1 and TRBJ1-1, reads SAVISQKPSRDICQRGTSLTIQCQVDSQVTMMFWYRQQPGQSLTLIATANQGSEATYESGFVIDKFPISRPNLTFSTLTVSNMSPEDSSIYLCTTGVGRGSEAFFGQGTRLTVV.

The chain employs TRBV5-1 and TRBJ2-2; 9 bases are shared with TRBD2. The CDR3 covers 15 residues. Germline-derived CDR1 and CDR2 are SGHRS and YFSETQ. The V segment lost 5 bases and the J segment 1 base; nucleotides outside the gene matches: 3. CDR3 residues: CASRLAGVNTGELFF. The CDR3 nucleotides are TGCGCCAGCAGATTAGCGGGGGTGAACACCGGGGAGCTGTTTTTT.

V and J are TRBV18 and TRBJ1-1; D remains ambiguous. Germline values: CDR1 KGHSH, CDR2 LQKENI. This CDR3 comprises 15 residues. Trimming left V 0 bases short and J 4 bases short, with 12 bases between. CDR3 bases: TGTGCCAGCTCACCACCTGAAGCCCTGGGCACTGAAGCTTTCTTT. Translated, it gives CASSPPEALGTEAFF.

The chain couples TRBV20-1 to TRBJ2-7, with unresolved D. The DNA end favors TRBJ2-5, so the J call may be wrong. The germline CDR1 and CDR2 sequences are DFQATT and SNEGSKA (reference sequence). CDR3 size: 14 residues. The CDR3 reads CSARDRVLQETQYF. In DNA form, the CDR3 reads TGCAGTGCTAGAGATCGTGTACTACAAGAGACCCAGTACTTC.

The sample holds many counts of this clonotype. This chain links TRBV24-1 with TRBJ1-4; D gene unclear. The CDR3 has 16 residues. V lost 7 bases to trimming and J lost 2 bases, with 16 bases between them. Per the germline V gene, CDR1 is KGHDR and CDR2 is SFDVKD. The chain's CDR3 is CATSGTDFATNEKLFF. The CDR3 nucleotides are TGTGCCACCAGCGGAACAGACTTTGCCACTAATGAAAAACTGTTTTTT.

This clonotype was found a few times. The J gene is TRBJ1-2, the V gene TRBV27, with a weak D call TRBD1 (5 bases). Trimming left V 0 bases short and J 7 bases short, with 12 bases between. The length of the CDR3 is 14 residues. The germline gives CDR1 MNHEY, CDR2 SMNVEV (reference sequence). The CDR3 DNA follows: TGTGCCAGCAGTTTATCCGGGGGGACCCCTGGCTACACCTTC. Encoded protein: CASSLSGGTPGYTF.

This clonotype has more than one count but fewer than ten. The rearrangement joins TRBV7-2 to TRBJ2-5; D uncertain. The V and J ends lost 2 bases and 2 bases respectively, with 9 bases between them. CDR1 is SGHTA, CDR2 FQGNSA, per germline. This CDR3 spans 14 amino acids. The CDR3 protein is CASSLRTEQETQYF. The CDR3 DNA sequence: TGTGCCAGCAGCTTACGCACAGAACAAGAGACCCAGTACTTC. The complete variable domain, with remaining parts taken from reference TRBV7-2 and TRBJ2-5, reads GAGVSQSPSNKVTEKGKDVELRCDPISGHTALYWYRQSLGQGLEFLIYFQGNSAPDKSGLPSDRFSAERTGGSVSTLTIQRTQQEDSAVYLCASSLRTEQETQYFGPGTRLLVL.